Reported below is one T cell receptor (beta chain). Antigen specificity is unknown. The data were taken from a study of relationships among human T cell subsets. TCR alpha and beta CDR3s were amplified from mRNA by semiquantitative ARM-PCR. ARM-PCR used tagged nested gene-specific primers, then communal superprimers for exponential amplification. In TCRdb, the multiplex PCR reads were re-called with MiXCR into one record per CDR3 protein. The table includes about 13,000 distinct CDR3 sequences, about 67% detected once. Study findings and constraints: Regulatory and Th2 subsets had few clones over 100 reads, unlike CD8+ cytotoxic cells. Bead-based sorting did not rule out CD4+CD8+ double-positive cells.

After CD25, CD56 and CD294 bead selections, the flow-through was collected as Th1 cells. T cell subsets were isolated with antibody-coated magnetic beads. The specimen was CD4+ Th1 cells sorted from blood. The source of this sequence is a man in his forties or fifties in good health.

In DNA form, the CDR3 reads TGCAGCGTTGTAAGGACAAGCAACACTGAAGCTTTCTTT. Its protein is CSVVRTSNTEAFF. The rearrangement uses TRBV29-1 and TRBJ1-1; D perhaps matches TRBD1 (5 bases). This CDR3 spans 13 amino acids. V lost 4 bases and J 2 bases, leaving 11 bases between the germline ends. Germline CDR1 is SQVTM and CDR2 is ANQGSEA.